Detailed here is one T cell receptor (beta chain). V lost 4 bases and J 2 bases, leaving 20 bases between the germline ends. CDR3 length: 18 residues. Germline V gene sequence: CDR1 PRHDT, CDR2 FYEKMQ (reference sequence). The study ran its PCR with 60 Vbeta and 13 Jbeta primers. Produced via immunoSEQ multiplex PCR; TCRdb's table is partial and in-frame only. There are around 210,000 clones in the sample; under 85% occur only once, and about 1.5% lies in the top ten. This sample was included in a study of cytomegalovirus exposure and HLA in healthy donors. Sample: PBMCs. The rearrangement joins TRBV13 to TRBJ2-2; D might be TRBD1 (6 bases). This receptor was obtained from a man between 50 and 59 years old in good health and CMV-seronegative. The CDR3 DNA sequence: TGTGCCAGCAGCTCCACTTCCTCCGGGACACCCAACACCGGGGAGCTGTTTTTT. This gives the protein CASSSTSSGTPNTGELFF.